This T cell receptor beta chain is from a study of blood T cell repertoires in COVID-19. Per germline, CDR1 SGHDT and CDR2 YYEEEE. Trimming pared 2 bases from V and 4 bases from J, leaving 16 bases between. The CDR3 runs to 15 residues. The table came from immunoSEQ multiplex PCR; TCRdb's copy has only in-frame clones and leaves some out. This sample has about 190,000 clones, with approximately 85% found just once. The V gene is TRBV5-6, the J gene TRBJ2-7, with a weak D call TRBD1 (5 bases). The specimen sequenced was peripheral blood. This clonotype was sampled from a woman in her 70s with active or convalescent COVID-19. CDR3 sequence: CASSFRPGSNYEQYF. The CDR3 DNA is TGTGCCAGCAGCTTCCGGCCAGGGTCGAATTACGAGCAGTACTTC.